This TCR beta chain was retrieved from a study of blood T cell repertoires in COVID-19. Study background: Sample material is recorded as cDNA or gDNA derived from T cells, B-cell-depleted T cells, or PBMCs.

Generated by immunoSEQ multiplex PCR, the TCRdb table keeps only in-frame clones and is missing some. The repertoire holds around 220,000 clones, over 80% seen once, with 1.5% to 2% in the top ten. The cohort comprised adults aged 18 to 89 years residing in some 24 US areas. Categorization into cohorts depended on clinical history that participants reported. Recovered status applied to Cohort 3 donors who had two consecutive negative PCRs. It also applied to those with clearance or with symptom resolution. The germline V gene has CDR1 SGHDT and CDR2 YYEEEE. The ends lost 0 bases at V and 3 bases at J; junction bases unmatched: 1. CDR3 length equals 14 residues.

Material for sequencing was PBMCs or T cells enriched from blood (not recorded which). This TCR was recovered from a woman aged 18 to 35 who had recovered from COVID-19. The rearrangement uses TRBV5-6 and TRBJ2-7, with 9 bases aligning to TRBD2. CDR3 residues: CASSLGTSDYEQYF. The CDR3 nucleotides read TGTGCCAGCAGCTTGGGGACTAGCGACTACGAGCAGTACTTC. The whole variable domain, filled in from reference TRBV5-6 and TRBJ2-7, reads DAGVTQSPTHLIKTRGQQVTLRCSPKSGHDTVSWYQQALGQGPQFIFQYYEEEERQRGNFPDRFSGHQFPNYSSELNVNALLLGDSALYLCASSLGTSDYEQYFGPGTRLTVT.